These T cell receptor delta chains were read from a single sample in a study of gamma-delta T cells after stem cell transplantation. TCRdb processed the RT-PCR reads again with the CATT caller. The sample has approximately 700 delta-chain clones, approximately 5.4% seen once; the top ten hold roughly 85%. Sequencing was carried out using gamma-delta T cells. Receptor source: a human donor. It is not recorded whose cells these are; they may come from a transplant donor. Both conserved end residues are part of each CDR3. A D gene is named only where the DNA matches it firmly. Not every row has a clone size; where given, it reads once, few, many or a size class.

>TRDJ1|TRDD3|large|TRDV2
TGTGCCTGTGACGCACTGGGGGCCCCTACCGATAAACTCATCTTT
CACDALGAPTDKLIF
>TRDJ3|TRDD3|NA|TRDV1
TGTGCTCTTGGGGCTCCAACCTTTCCTACTGGGTCTGGGGGATACTCCTGGGACACCCGACAGATGTTTTTC
CALGAPTFPTGSGGYSWDTRQMFF
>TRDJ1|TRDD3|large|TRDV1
TGTGCTCTTGGGGAACCAAGAACGGTCCCCCACGGGAGGTTTACTGGGGGACCGAGCCCCACCGATAAACTCATCTTT
CALGEPRTVPHGRFTGGPSPTDKLIF